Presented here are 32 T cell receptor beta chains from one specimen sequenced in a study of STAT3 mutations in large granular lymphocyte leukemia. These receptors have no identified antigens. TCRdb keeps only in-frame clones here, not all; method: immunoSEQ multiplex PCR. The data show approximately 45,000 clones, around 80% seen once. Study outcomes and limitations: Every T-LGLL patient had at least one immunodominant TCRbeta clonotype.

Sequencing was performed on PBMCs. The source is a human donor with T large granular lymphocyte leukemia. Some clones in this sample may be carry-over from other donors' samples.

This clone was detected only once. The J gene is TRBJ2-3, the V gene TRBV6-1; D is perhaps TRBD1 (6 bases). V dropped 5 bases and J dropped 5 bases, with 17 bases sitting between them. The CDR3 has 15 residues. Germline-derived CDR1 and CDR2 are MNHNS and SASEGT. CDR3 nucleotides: TGTGCCAGCAGTCCCAGGGGAAGAGACGTAGATACGCAGTATTTT. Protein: CASSPRGRDVDTQYF.

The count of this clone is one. CDR3 in amino acids: CASSVNYGYEQYV. DNA for the CDR3: TGTGCCAGCAGTGTGAACTACGGCTACGAGCAGTACGTC. The rearrangement links TRBV6-1 to TRBJ2-7, with D unclear. V was pared by 4 bases and J by 3 bases, with 10 bases between. Looked up from germline, CDR1 is MNHNS and CDR2 is SASEGT. The CDR3 consists of 13 residues.

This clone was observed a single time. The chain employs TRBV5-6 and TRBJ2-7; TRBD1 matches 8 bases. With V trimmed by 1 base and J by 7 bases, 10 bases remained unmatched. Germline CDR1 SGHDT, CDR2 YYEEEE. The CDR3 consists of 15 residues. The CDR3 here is CASSLRAGGAGEQYF. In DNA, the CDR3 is TGTGCCAGCAGCTTGAGGGCAGGGGGCGCGGGGGAGCAGTACTTC.

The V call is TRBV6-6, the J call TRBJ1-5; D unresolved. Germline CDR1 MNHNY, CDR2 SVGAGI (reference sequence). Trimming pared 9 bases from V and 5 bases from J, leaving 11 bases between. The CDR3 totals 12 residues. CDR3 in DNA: TGTGCCAGTCAGGCCCGGCATCAGCCCCAGCATTTT. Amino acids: CASQARHQPQHF.

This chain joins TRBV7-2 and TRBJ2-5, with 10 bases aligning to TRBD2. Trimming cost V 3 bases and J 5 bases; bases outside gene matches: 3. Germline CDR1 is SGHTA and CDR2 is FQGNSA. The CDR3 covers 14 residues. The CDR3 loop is CASSFGTSVETQYF. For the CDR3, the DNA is TGTGCCAGCAGCTTCGGGACTAGCGTTGAGACCCAGTACTTC.

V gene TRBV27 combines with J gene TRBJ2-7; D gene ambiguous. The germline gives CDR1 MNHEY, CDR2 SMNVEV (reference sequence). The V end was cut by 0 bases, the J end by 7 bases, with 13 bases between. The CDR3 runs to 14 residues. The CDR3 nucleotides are TGTGCCAGCAGTTTATCGTTTCAGGTCGGGGAGCAGTACTTC. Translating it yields CASSLSFQVGEQYF.

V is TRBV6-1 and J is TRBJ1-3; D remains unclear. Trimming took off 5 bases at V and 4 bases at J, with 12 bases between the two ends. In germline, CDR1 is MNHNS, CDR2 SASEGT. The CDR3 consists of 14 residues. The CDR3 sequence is CASSSIPGGNTIYF. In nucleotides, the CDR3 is TGTGCCAGCAGTTCAATCCCGGGGGGAAACACCATATATTTT.

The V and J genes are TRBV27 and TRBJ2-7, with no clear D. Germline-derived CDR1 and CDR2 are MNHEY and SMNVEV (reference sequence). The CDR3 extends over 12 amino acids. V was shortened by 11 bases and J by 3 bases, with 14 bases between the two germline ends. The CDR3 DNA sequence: TGTGCCTCTTCCGGGCTAAACTACGAGCAGTACTTC. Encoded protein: CASSGLNYEQYF.

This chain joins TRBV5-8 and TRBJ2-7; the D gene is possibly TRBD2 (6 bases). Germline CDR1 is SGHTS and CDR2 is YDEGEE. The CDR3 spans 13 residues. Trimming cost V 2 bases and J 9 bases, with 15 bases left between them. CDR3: CASSLGLPALQYV. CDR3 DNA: TGTGCCAGCAGCTTAGGACTACCGGCGCTGCAGTACGTC.

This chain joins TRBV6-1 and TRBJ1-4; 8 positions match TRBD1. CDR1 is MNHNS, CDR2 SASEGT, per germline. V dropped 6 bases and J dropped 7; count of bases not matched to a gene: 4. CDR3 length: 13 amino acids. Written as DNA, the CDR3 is TGTGCCAGCAGCGACGACAGGGGTGAAAAACTGTTTTTT. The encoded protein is CASSDDRGEKLFF.

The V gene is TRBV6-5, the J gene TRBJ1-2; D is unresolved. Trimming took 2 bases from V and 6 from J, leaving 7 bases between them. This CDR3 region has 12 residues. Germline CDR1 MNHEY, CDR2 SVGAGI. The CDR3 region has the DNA TGTGCCAGCAGTTACCGCGGGCATGGCTACACCTTC. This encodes CASSYRGHGYTF.

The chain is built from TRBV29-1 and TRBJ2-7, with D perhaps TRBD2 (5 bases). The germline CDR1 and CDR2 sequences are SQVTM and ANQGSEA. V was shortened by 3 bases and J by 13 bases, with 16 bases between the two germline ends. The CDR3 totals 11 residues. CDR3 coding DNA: TGCAGCGTTGATCCGCCGAGGGTGAAATACGTC. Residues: CSVDPPRVKYV.

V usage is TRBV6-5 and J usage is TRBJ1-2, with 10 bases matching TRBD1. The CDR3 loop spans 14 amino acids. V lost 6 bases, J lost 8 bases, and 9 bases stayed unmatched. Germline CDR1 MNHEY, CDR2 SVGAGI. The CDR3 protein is CASRPPGTGVGYTF. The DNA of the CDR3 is TGTGCCAGCAGGCCCCCCGGGACAGGGGTAGGCTACACCTTC.

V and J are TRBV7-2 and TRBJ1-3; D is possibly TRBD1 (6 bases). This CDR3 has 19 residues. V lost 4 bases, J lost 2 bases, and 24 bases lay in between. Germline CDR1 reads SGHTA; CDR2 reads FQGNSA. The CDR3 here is CASSSPSGTPVRAGNTIYF. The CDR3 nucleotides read TGTGCCAGCAGCTCGCCCTCCGGGACACCCGTTAGAGCTGGAAACACCATATATTTT.

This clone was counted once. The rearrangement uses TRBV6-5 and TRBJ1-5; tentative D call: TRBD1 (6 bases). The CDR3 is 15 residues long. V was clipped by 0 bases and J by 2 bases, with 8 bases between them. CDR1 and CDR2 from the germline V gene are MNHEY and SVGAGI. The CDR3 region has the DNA TGTGCCAGCAGTTACTCTTCAGGGGGCAATCAGCCCCAGCATTTT. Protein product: CASSYSSGGNQPQHF.

The CDR3 DNA reads as TGTGCCAGCTCACGTGGGACAGGGCTAAATTCACCCCTCCACTTT. Translating it yields CASSRGTGLNSPLHF. This chain joins TRBV18 and TRBJ1-6, with 9 bases identical to TRBD1. V was pared by 4 bases and J by 7 bases, with 5 bases of the junction left unmatched. Germline-derived CDR1 and CDR2 are KGHSH and LQKENI. This CDR3 is 15 amino acids long.

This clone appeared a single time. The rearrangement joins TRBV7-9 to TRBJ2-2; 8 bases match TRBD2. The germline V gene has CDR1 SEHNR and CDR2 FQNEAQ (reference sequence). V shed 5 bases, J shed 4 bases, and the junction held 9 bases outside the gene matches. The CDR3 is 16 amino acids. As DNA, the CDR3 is TGTGCCAGCAGCCCACAAGCGGGGGCGACCACCGGGGAGCTGTTTTTT. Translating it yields CASSPQAGATTGELFF.

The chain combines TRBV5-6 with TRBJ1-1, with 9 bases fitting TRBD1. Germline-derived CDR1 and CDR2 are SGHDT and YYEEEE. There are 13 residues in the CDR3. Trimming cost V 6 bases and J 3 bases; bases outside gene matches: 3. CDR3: CASTGQGYTEAFF. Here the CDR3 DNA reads TGTGCCAGCACTGGACAGGGGTACACTGAAGCTTTCTTT.

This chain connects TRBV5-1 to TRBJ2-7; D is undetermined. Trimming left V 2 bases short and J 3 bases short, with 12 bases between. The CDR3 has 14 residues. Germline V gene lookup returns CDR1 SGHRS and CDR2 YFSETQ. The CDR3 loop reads CASSFWSRVYEQYV. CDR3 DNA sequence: TGCGCCAGCAGCTTCTGGAGTCGGGTCTACGAGCAGTACGTC.

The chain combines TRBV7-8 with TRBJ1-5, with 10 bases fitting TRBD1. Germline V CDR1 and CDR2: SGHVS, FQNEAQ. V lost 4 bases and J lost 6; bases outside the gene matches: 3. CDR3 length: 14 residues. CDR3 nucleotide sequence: TGTGCCAGCAGCTGGGACAGGGGAGTTCAGCCCCAGCATTTT. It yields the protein CASSWDRGVQPQHF.

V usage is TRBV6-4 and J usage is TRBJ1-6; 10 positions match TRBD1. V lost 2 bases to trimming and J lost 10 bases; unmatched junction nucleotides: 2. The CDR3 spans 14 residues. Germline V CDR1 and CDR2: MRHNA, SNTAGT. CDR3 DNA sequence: TGTGCCAGCAGTGACGGGACAGGGGCATCACCCCTCCACTTT. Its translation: CASSDGTGASPLHF.

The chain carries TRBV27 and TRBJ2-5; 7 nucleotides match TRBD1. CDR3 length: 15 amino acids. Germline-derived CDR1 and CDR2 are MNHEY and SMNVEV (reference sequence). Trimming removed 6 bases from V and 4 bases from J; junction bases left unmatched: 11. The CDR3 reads CASSRWTGRVETQYF. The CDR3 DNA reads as TGTGCCAGCAGCCGCTGGACAGGAAGGGTAGAGACCCAGTACTTC.

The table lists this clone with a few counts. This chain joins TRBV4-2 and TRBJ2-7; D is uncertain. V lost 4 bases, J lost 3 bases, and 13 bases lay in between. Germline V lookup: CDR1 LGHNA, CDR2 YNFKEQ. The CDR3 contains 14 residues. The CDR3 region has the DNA TGTGCCAGCAGCCCGGCGGATAGGATCTACGAGCAGTACTTC. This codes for CASSPADRIYEQYF.

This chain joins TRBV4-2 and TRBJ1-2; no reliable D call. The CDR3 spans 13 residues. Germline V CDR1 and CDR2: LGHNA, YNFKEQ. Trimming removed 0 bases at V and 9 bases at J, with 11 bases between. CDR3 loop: CASSQEKHSSYTF. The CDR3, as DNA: TGTGCCAGCAGCCAAGAGAAACACAGTAGCTACACCTTC.

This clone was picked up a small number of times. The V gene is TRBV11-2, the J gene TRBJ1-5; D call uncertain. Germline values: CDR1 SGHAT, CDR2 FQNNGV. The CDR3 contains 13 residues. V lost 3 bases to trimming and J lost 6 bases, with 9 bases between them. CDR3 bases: TGTGCCAGCAGCTTGGGCGGGAGTCAGCCCCAGCATTTT. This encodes CASSLGGSQPQHF.

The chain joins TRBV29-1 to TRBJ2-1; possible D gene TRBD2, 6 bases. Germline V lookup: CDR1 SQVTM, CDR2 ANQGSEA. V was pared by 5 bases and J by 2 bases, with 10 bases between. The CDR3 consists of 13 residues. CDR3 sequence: CSVSAGPYNEQFF. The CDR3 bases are TGCAGCGTTTCAGCGGGCCCCTACAATGAGCAGTTCTTC.

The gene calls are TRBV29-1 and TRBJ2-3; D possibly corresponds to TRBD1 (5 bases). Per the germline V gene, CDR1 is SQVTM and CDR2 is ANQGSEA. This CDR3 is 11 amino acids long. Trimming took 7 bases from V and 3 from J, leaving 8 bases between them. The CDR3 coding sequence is TGCAGCGGCAAGGGGACAGATACGCAGTATTTT. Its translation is CSGKGTDTQYF.

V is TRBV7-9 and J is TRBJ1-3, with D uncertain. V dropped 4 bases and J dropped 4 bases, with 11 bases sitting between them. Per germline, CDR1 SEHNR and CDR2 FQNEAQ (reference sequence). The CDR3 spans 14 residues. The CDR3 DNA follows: TGTGCCAGCAGCTCACAGAGTCAAGGAAACACCATATATTTT. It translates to CASSSQSQGNTIYF. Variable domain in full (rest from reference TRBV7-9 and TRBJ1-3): DTGVSQNPRHKITKRGQNVTFRCDPISEHNRLYWYRQTLGQGPEFLTYFQNEAQLEKSRLLSDRFSAERPKGSFSTLEIQRTEQGDSAMYLCASSSQSQGNTIYFGEGSWLTVV.

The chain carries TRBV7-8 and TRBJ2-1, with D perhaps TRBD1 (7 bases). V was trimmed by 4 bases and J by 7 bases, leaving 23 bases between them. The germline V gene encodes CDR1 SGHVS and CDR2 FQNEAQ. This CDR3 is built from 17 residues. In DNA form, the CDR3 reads TGTGCCAGCAGCTCATCCCTGCATTGGGACAGCGGGAATGAGCAGTTCTTC. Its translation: CASSSSLHWDSGNEQFF.

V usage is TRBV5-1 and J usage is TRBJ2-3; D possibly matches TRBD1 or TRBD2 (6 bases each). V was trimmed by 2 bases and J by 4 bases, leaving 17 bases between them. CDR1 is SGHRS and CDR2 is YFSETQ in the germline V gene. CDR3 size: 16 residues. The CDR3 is CASSFGGLGTADTQYF. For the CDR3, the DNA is TGCGCCAGCAGCTTCGGGGGCCTTGGGACGGCAGATACGCAGTATTTT.

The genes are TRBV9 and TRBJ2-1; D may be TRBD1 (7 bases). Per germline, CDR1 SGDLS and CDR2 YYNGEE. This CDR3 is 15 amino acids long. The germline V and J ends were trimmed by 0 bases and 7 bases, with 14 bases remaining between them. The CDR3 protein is CASSVDEGAGNEQFF. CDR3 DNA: TGTGCCAGCAGCGTAGATGAGGGGGCGGGGAATGAGCAGTTCTTC.

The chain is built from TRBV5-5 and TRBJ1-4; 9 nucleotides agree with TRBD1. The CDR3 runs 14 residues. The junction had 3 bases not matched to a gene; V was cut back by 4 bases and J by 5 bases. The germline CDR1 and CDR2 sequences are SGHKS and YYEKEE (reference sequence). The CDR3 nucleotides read TGTGCCAGCAGCCTACAGGGGGCGAATGAAAAACTGTTTTTT. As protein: CASSLQGANEKLFF.